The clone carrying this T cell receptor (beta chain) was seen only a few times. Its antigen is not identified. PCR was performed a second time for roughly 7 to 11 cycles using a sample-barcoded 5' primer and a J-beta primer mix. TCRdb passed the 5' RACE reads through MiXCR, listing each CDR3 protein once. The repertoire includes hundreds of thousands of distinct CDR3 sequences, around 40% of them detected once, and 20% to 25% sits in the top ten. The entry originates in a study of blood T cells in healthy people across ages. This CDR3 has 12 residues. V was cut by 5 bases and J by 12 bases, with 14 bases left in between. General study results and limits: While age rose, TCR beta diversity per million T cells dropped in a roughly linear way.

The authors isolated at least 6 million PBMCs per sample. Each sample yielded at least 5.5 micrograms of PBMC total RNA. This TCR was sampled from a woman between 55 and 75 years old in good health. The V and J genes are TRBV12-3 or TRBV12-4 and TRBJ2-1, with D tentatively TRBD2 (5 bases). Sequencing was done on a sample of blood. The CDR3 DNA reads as TGTGCCAGCAGTCCGATAATGGGAGTGCAGTTCTTC. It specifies CASSPIMGVQFF.